Below are 5 T cell receptor beta chains sequenced from a single sample in a study of T cell clusters in autoimmune cytopenias. TRB was amplified by touch-down multiplex PCR, primer pools A and B combined. After re-calling the multiplex PCR reads, TCRdb lists one entry per CDR3 protein, DNA absent. The sample shows approximately 4,900 distinct CDR3 sequences, and roughly 56% sits with its ten largest clones. Tens of thousands of genome equivalents of blood DNA were amplified for TRB. These data were also filed under a second study, of T cell repertoires in aging, cancer and after chemotherapy.

Sequenced material: peripheral blood. These receptors all come from a human donor with chronic lymphocytic leukemia. The donor label of this sample is uncertain.

The V call is TRBV12-3 or TRBV12-4, the J call TRBJ2-5; the D call from TCRdb, TRBD2, cannot be confirmed without DNA. This CDR3 has 14 residues. CDR3 protein: CASRDSSRGETQYF.

The rearrangement joins TRBV2 to TRBJ1-2. The CDR3 extends over 11 amino acids. Germline CDR1 is SNHLY and CDR2 is FYNNEI. The CDR3 reads CASGQFYGYTF. Filled out from reference TRBV2 and TRBJ1-2, the complete variable domain reads EPEVTQTPSHQVTQMGQEVILRCVPISNHLYFYWYRQILGQKVEFLVSFYNNEISEKSEIFDDQFSVERPDGSNFTLKIRSTKLEDSAMYFCASGQFYGYTFGSGTRLTVV.

The rearrangement uses TRBV5-4 and TRBJ1-2; lacking DNA, the TRBD1 call made by TCRdb goes unchecked. CDR3 length: 15 amino acids. Germline V gives CDR1 SGHNT, CDR2 YYREEE (reference sequence). Here the CDR3 reads CASSSSGGEPYGYTF.

This clonotype is labeled medium-sized based on frequency. This chain connects TRBV11-3 to TRBJ2-1; lacking DNA, the TRBD1 call made by TCRdb goes unchecked. Germline-derived CDR1 and CDR2 are SGHNT and YENEEA. This CDR3 contains 14 residues. The CDR3 is CASSLRQGSYEQFF.

In terms of frequency, this clonotype is medium-sized. V and J are TRBV6-1 and TRBJ2-1; absent DNA, TCRdb's TRBD1 call cannot be checked. The germline V gene has CDR1 MNHNS and CDR2 SASEGT. The CDR3 has 12 amino acids. The CDR3 reads CASRLGRNEQFF.